What follows is one TCR beta chain and its context. Germline V lookup: CDR1 SQVTM, CDR2 ANQGSEA. This CDR3 spans 14 amino acids. Trimming took 4 bases from V and 4 from J; bases not matched to a gene: 10. The data originate from a study of blood T cells in healthy people across ages. Primed by a sample-barcoded 5' primer and a J-beta primer mix, a second PCR proceeded for roughly 7 to 12 cycles. TCRdb processed the 5' RACE reads anew with MiXCR; each CDR3 protein has one entry. The repertoire consists of more than 450,000 distinct CDR3 sequences, with approximately 26% occurring once and the leading ten covering 3% to 4%. The same data also went into a second study, on T cells of mothers and their children.

This clonotype originated in a boy aged 2 to 10 in good health. The source material was blood. The rearrangement links TRBV29-1 to TRBJ2-7; TRBD1 matches at 7 bases. The CDR3 nucleotides read TGCAGCGTTGTCCCACAGGGGTCCGGGTACGAGCAGTACTTC. It translates to CSVVPQGSGYEQYF.